A single sample is the source of the 6 T cell receptor beta chains below, sequenced in a study of blood T cell repertoires in COVID-19. The protocol was immunoSEQ multiplex PCR, while the TCRdb copy is restricted to in-frame clones and leaves out a portion. The data contain just over 95,000 clones, about nine tenths of them singletons. Sequenced: peripheral blood. These receptor sequences come from a man in his fifties with acute or convalescent COVID-19.

The chain recombines TRBV4-2 with TRBJ2-4; D gene ambiguous. The length of the CDR3 is 17 residues. Trimming took 0 bases from V and 0 from J, leaving 12 bases between them. The germline CDR1 and CDR2 sequences are LGHNA and YNFKEQ. As DNA, the CDR3 is TGTGCCAGCAGCCAAGATCAGGCGCAGCTAGCCAAAAACATTCAGTACTTC. Translating it yields CASSQDQAQLAKNIQYF.

In DNA, the CDR3 is TGTGCCAGCAGCTTAGATGCGGGAGGGTACAATGAGCAGTTCTTC. Translation: CASSLDAGGYNEQFF. The V and J genes are TRBV7-9 and TRBJ2-1; 9 bases line up with TRBD2. Unmatched junction bases numbered 2, after V lost 1 base and J lost 4 bases. The CDR3 extends over 15 amino acids. In germline, CDR1 is SEHNR, CDR2 FQNEAQ (reference sequence). The full variable domain, in which reference TRBV7-9 and TRBJ2-1 provide the parts outside the CDR3, is DTGVSQNPRHKITKRGQNVTFRCDPISEHNRLYWYRQTLGQGPEFLTYFQNEAQLEKSRLLSDRFSAERPKGSFSTLEIQRTEQGDSAMYLCASSLDAGGYNEQFFGPGTRLTVL.

The chain couples TRBV4-1 to TRBJ2-7; the match to TRBD1 covers 7 bases. J was trimmed by 6 bases and V by 0 bases; bases with no gene match: 8. CDR3 length: 15 amino acids. Germline values: CDR1 MGHRA, CDR2 YSYEKL. CDR3: CASSQEDRTRGEQYF. In DNA, the CDR3 is TGCGCCAGCAGCCAAGAGGACAGGACCCGGGGCGAGCAGTACTTC.

This chain uses TRBV7-2 with TRBJ2-7; D gene ambiguous. This CDR3 contains 13 residues. V lost 9 bases and J 3 bases, leaving 15 bases between the germline ends. Germline V CDR1 and CDR2: SGHTA, FQGNSA. The CDR3 spells CASAVEVIYEQYF. Written as DNA, the CDR3 is TGTGCCAGTGCGGTAGAAGTTATCTACGAGCAGTACTTC.

The chain employs TRBV14 and TRBJ2-7, with 10 bases identical to TRBD2. Germline V CDR1 and CDR2: SGHDN, FVKESK. V dropped 6 bases and J dropped 3; count of bases not matched to a gene: 5. The CDR3 has 14 residues. The CDR3 DNA reads TGTGCCAGCAGAAATAGCGGGGGGTTCTACGAGCAGTACTTC. The encoded protein is CASRNSGGFYEQYF.

This clone was counted a single time. This chain connects TRBV6-5 to TRBJ2-7, with D tentatively TRBD1 (5 bases). This CDR3 region has 14 residues. V was trimmed by 7 bases and J by 0 bases, leaving 13 bases between them. CDR1 and CDR2 from the germline V gene are MNHEY and SVGAGI. The CDR3 DNA follows: TGTGCCAGCATCAGGGTGTGGAGCTCCTACGAGCAGTACTTC. Translated: CASIRVWSSYEQYF.